What follows describes a single T cell receptor (beta chain). Its antigen is undetermined. The PCR used 60 Vbeta and 13 Jbeta primers. The protocol was immunoSEQ multiplex PCR, while the TCRdb copy is restricted to in-frame clones and leaves out a portion. The sample gives 120,000 or so clones, around 81% of which show up once; 1.2% is in the top ten. Each donor was nominally healthy when sampled (though unrecorded immune exposures were likely). The data belong to a study of cytomegalovirus exposure and HLA in healthy donors. Findings of the study overall: TCR beta sequences reportedly predicted most subjects' HLA-A and HLA-B alleles accurately.

CDR3 size: 18 residues. The germline CDR1 and CDR2 sequences are LGHNA and YNFKEQ. The V and J ends lost 0 bases and 3 bases respectively, with 18 bases between them. The receptor was derived from a female donor in good health and CMV-seronegative. Sequencing input: PBMCs. The V call is TRBV4-2, the J call TRBJ2-1; D may be TRBD2 (6 bases). The CDR3 protein is CASSQDPARWGVYNEQFF. CDR3 bases: TGTGCCAGCAGCCAAGATCCGGCTCGATGGGGGGTCTACAATGAGCAGTTCTTC.